The source of this T cell receptor (beta chain) is a study of blood T cells in healthy people across ages. At the level of the study: Roughly one uniquely barcoded beta molecule per two T cells was captured.

V shed 5 bases, J shed 8 bases, and the junction held 17 bases outside the gene matches. The CDR3 loop spans 17 amino acids. Study-wide findings and caveats: Without sorted subsets, naive and antigen-experienced compartments could not be conclusively compared.

As for this clonotype: The antigen is undetermined.

Primers used in a second PCR of roughly 6 to 12 cycles were a sample-barcoded 5' primer and a J-beta primer mix. TCRdb ran MiXCR on the 5' RACE reads and lists one entry per CDR3 protein. Counted here are around 800,000 distinct CDR3 sequences, 62% occurring once; the ten biggest clones make up around 30%. Sequencing input: blood. The receptor comes from a man younger than 40 in good health. J is TRBJ2-1 and V is TRBV12-3 or TRBV12-4; 8 nucleotides line up with TRBD1. CDR3 in DNA: TGTGCCAGCAGTCCCCAACCGGCGGACAGGGCGGACGATGAGCAGTTCTTC. Protein sequence: CASSPQPADRADDEQFF.